Shown below are 25 T cell receptor beta chains from a single sample sequenced in a study of control samples from healthy donors and cancer patients. Clones were read by immunoSEQ multiplex PCR, and TCRdb kept only the in-frame ones, dropping some. This repertoire shows around 150,000 clones, 80% to 90% found once; its top ten account for 12%. Sample: blood. These receptors all come from a young man in good health.

The CDR3 DNA sequence: TGTGCCAGCAGCTTTACTTTAACAGGGGGTAATCAGCCCCAGCATTTT. Its translation is CASSFTLTGGNQPQHF. The rearrangement joins TRBV5-6 to TRBJ1-5, with TRBD1 matching over 8 bases. The germline V gene has CDR1 SGHDT and CDR2 YYEEEE. There are 16 residues in the CDR3. V shed 2 bases and J 4 bases; nucleotides not matched to a gene: 8.

This chain joins TRBV27 and TRBJ2-2; D is unresolved. CDR1 is MNHEY, CDR2 SMNVEV, per germline (reference sequence). The CDR3 covers 15 residues. The V end lost 5 bases, the J end lost 4 bases, and 14 bases lay between the germline ends. The CDR3 sequence: CASSLYQDVTGELFF. The CDR3 DNA reads as TGTGCCAGCAGTCTCTACCAGGACGTCACCGGGGAGCTGTTTTTT.

Written as DNA, the CDR3 is TGTGCCAGCAGTTTCAACAGGAATAATGAAAAACTGTTTTTT. Translation gives CASSFNRNNEKLFF. The J gene is TRBJ1-4, the V gene TRBV27; D may be TRBD1 (5 bases). This CDR3 contains 14 residues. Germline values: CDR1 MNHEY, CDR2 SMNVEV (reference sequence). V was cut by 3 bases and J by 4 bases, with 9 bases left in between.

The table lists this clone with a count of one. This sequence joins TRBV28 and TRBJ1-1; 8 bases agree with TRBD1. The trim removed 6 bases at V and 6 bases at J, leaving 9 bases unmatched. Germline values: CDR1 MDHEN, CDR2 SYDVKM. The CDR3 loop spans 14 amino acids. This chain's CDR3 is CASRYQGARAEAFF. CDR3 sequence (DNA): TGTGCCAGCAGATACCAGGGGGCGCGGGCTGAAGCTTTCTTT.

This clone was detected once. This chain links TRBV14 with TRBJ2-5, with 10 bases lining up with TRBD1. The J segment lost 3 bases and the V segment lost 2 bases, leaving 3 bases of the junction unmatched. The length of the CDR3 is 15 residues. Looked up from germline, CDR1 is SGHDN and CDR2 is FVKESK. The CDR3 is CASSQRTGGEETQYF. DNA of the CDR3: TGTGCCAGCAGCCAAAGGACAGGGGGAGAAGAGACCCAGTACTTC.

The J gene is TRBJ2-3, the V gene TRBV11-2; D is unresolved. This CDR3 comprises 13 residues. With 0 bases removed from V and 4 bases from J, the gap between germline ends came to 5 bases. Germline V gene sequence: CDR1 SGHAT, CDR2 FQNNGV. The CDR3 sequence: CASSLDPPDTQYF. Written as DNA, the CDR3 is TGTGCCAGCAGCTTAGATCCCCCAGATACGCAGTATTTT. The full variable domain, rest sourced from reference TRBV11-2 and TRBJ2-3, is EAGVAQSPRYKIIEKRQSVAFWCNPISGHATLYWYQQILGQGPKLLIQFQNNGVVDDSQLPKDRFSAERLKGVDSTLKIQPAKLEDSAVYLCASSLDPPDTQYFGPGTRLTVL.

The rearrangement joins TRBV14 to TRBJ1-5; no reliable D call. From germline, CDR1 is SGHDN and CDR2 FVKESK. Trimming removed 5 bases from V and 8 bases from J, with 19 bases in between. The length of the CDR3 is 15 residues. The CDR3: CASSSEAGKIEPQHF. The CDR3 nucleotides are TGTGCCAGCAGCAGTGAGGCGGGGAAAATAGAGCCCCAGCATTTT.

The V call is TRBV7-9, the J call TRBJ2-7; the match to TRBD1 covers 7 bases. Losses at the gene ends were 5 bases for V and 4 bases for J; bases not matched to a gene: 8. CDR3 length: 14 amino acids. Germline V gene lookup returns CDR1 SEHNR and CDR2 FQNEAQ (reference sequence). CDR3 coding DNA: TGTGCCAGCAGCCCCGGGACAGCCCAATACGAGCAGTACTTC. Translating it yields CASSPGTAQYEQYF.

The V call is TRBV19, the J call TRBJ2-5; tentatively, D is TRBD1 or TRBD2 (5 bases each). The CDR3 is 14 amino acids. Trimming removed 8 bases from V and 1 base from J, with 14 bases in between. Germline V CDR1 and CDR2: LNHDA, SQIVND (reference sequence). CDR3 amino acids: CASGRRDGQETQYF. The CDR3 nucleotides are TGTGCCAGTGGACGAAGGGACGGCCAAGAGACCCAGTACTTC.

V gene TRBV27 combines with J gene TRBJ2-1; 14 nucleotides align to TRBD2. This CDR3 has 15 residues. J gave up 9 bases and V 5 bases, and 6 bases lay outside the gene matches. Germline V gene sequence: CDR1 MNHEY, CDR2 SMNVEV (reference sequence). CDR3 DNA sequence: TGTGCCAGCAGTGTGGGACTAGCGGGAGTGGGTGAGCAGTTCTTC. The encoded protein is CASSVGLAGVGEQFF.

The rearrangement links TRBV6-5 to TRBJ2-2, with D unclear. The CDR3 is made up of 13 amino acids. V was pared by 2 bases and J by 1 base, with 2 bases between. Germline V gene sequence: CDR1 MNHEY, CDR2 SVGAGI. The CDR3 bases are TGTGCCAGCAGTTACCTGAACACCGGGGAGCTGTTTTTT. Protein product: CASSYLNTGELFF.

The rearrangement uses TRBV5-1 and TRBJ1-5; weak D call: TRBD1 (5 bases). CDR1 is SGHRS and CDR2 is YFSETQ in the germline V gene. This CDR3 has 15 residues. V was shortened by 4 bases and J by 4 bases, with 15 bases between the two germline ends. CDR3: CASSPRWGENQPQHF. As DNA, the CDR3 is TGCGCCAGCAGCCCCCGGTGGGGGGAAAATCAGCCCCAGCATTTT.

CDR3 in amino acids: CATSASRGNEQFF. The DNA of the CDR3 is TGTGCCACCAGCGCCAGTCGAGGCAATGAGCAGTTCTTC. The chain combines TRBV15 with TRBJ2-1, with D hard to call. V lost 5 bases to trimming and J lost 6 bases, with 11 bases between them. Per germline, CDR1 LNHNV and CDR2 YYDKDF (reference sequence). The CDR3 sequence is 13 residues long. Variable domain in full (rest from reference TRBV15 and TRBJ2-1): DAMVIQNPRYQVTQFGKPVTLSCSQTLNHNVMYWYQQKSSQAPKLLFHYYDKDFNNEADTPDNFQSRRPNTSFCFLDIRSPGLGDTAMYLCATSASRGNEQFFGPGTRLTVL.

The chain is built from TRBV3-1 (or the pseudogene TRBV3-2) and TRBJ2-4, with TRBD1 matching over 8 bases. Per germline, CDR1 LGHDT and CDR2 YNNKEL (reference sequence). Trimming took 4 bases from V and 8 from J; bases not matched to a gene: 7. The CDR3 runs to 14 residues. CDR3 bases: TGTGCCAGCAGCCCCGGGACAGGCAAGGACATTCAGTACTTC. Translated, it gives CASSPGTGKDIQYF.

Only one count was recorded for this clone. The chain couples TRBV5-4 to TRBJ2-1, with 12 bases aligning to TRBD2. CDR1 is SGHNT, CDR2 YYREEE, per germline (reference sequence). The CDR3 has 17 residues. V trimming: 3 bases; J trimming: 4 bases; junction bases outside the gene matches: 8. CDR3 loop: CASSSRTSGASYNEQFF. The DNA for the CDR3 is TGTGCCAGCAGCTCGCGGACTAGCGGGGCCTCTTACAATGAGCAGTTCTTC.

The chain uses TRBV2 and TRBJ1-3, with a tentative D call TRBD1 (5 bases). Looked up from germline, CDR1 is SNHLY and CDR2 is FYNNEI. Trimming took off 3 bases at V and 2 bases at J, with 8 bases between the two ends. The CDR3 is made up of 14 amino acids. The CDR3: CASSDAGAGNTIYF. CDR3 DNA sequence: TGTGCCAGCAGTGATGCGGGGGCTGGAAACACCATATATTTT.

This clone has a single count. This chain uses TRBV5-6 with TRBJ1-2; the match to TRBD1 covers 9 bases. The CDR3 has 17 residues. The V gene's germline CDR1 is SGHDT and CDR2 YYEEEE. The V and J ends lost 4 bases and 7 bases, in that order; junction bases with no gene match: 17. The CDR3 nucleotides are TGTGCCAGCAGCGAACTGGACAGGGGCGTCACACGAGGTGGCTACACCTTC. Protein product: CASSELDRGVTRGGYTF.

This chain links TRBV6-6 with TRBJ1-5; D gene unclear. Germline assignment: CDR1 MNHNY and CDR2 SVGAGI (reference sequence). The CDR3 totals 12 residues. With 10 bases removed from V and 1 base from J, the gap between germline ends came to 8 bases. The CDR3 nucleotides read TGTGCCATATCACAGAGCAATCAGCCCCAGCATTTT. This translates into CAISQSNQPQHF.

The rearrangement joins TRBV9 to TRBJ2-1; the D gene is possibly TRBD2 (5 bases). The V end lost 3 bases, the J end lost 2 bases, and 18 bases lay between the germline ends. The V gene's germline CDR1 is SGDLS and CDR2 YYNGEE. The CDR3 is made up of 17 amino acids. Written as DNA, the CDR3 is TGTGCCAGCAGCGGAATACCCGTAGCGCAAACCTACAATGAGCAGTTCTTC. The encoded protein is CASSGIPVAQTYNEQFF.

V gene TRBV11-2 combines with J gene TRBJ1-6, with D unresolved. The V gene's germline CDR1 is SGHAT and CDR2 FQNNGV. This CDR3 is 12 amino acids long. Trimming pared 5 bases from V and 14 bases from J, leaving 13 bases between. The CDR3 here is CASSLYPASLHF. CDR3 nucleotide sequence: TGTGCCAGCAGCCTGTATCCTGCCTCCCTCCACTTT. Full variable domain (rest looked up from reference TRBV11-2 and TRBJ1-6): EAGVAQSPRYKIIEKRQSVAFWCNPISGHATLYWYQQILGQGPKLLIQFQNNGVVDDSQLPKDRFSAERLKGVDSTLKIQPAKLEDSAVYLCASSLYPASLHFGNGTRLTVT.

The chain combines TRBV5-1 with TRBJ2-3, with TRBD2 as a possible D gene (6 bases). Germline values: CDR1 SGHRS, CDR2 YFSETQ. This CDR3 is built from 13 residues. Trimming took off 1 base at V and 6 bases at J, with 9 bases between the two ends. The CDR3 DNA sequence: TGCGCCAGCAGCTTGATCAGCGGGGATACGCAGTATTTT. It yields the protein CASSLISGDTQYF.

DNA of the CDR3: TGTGCCAGCAGCTCCAATAGCAATCAGCCCCAGCATTTT. Translating it yields CASSSNSNQPQHF. The V and J genes are TRBV7-9 and TRBJ1-5, with D unresolved. Germline V gene data show CDR1 as SEHNR and CDR2 as FQNEAQ (reference sequence). This CDR3 is built from 13 residues. With 4 bases removed from V and 0 bases from J, the gap between germline ends came to 4 bases.

This chain links TRBV4-2 with TRBJ1-2; the D gene is possibly TRBD1 (6 bases). CDR1 and CDR2 (germline): LGHNA, YNFKEQ. The CDR3 has 15 amino acids. The V gene lost 7 bases and the J gene lost 7 bases, with 22 bases spanning the gap. CDR3 bases: TGTGCCAGCATCCCTAATTGGGGGGCCCAGGCTGGCTACACCTTC. Translating gives CASIPNWGAQAGYTF.

This chain connects TRBV27 to TRBJ1-2, with unresolved D. CDR3 size: 10 residues. The V end was cut by 8 bases, the J end by 8 bases, with 9 bases between. Germline V gives CDR1 MNHEY, CDR2 SMNVEV (reference sequence). The DNA of the CDR3 is TGTGCCAGCTCCGGAGGCGGCTACACCTTC. Residues: CASSGGGYTF.

The V and J genes are TRBV7-2 and TRBJ2-4; maybe TRBD2 (5 bases). Per the germline V gene, CDR1 is SGHTA and CDR2 is FQGNSA. This CDR3 spans 11 amino acids. V lost 5 bases and J lost 8, with 7 bases in between. The CDR3 loop is CASSPGDIQYF. The CDR3 DNA reads TGTGCCAGCAGCCCCGGGGACATTCAGTACTTC.